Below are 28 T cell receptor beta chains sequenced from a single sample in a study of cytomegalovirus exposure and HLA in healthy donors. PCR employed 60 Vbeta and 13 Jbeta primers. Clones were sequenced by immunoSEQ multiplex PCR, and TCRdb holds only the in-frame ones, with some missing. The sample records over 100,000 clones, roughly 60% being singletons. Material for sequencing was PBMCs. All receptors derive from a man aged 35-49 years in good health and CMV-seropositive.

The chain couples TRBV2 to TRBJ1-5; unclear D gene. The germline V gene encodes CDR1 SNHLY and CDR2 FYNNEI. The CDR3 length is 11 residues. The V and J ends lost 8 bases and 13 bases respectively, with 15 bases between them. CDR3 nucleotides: TGTGCCAGCGGTCTCGAAACAAAACAGCATTTT. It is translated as CASGLETKQHF. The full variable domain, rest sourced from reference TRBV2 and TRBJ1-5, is EPEVTQTPSHQVTQMGQEVILRCVPISNHLYFYWYRQILGQKVEFLVSFYNNEISEKSEIFDDQFSVERPDGSNFTLKIRSTKLEDSAMYFCASGLETKQHFGDGTRLSIL.

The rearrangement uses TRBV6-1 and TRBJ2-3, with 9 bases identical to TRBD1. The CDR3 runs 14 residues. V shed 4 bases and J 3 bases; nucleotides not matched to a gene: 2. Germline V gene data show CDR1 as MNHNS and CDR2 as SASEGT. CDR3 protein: CASSAGQGTDTQYF. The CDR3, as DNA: TGTGCCAGCAGTGCCGGACAGGGGACAGATACGCAGTATTTT.

The CDR3 region has the DNA TGTGCCAGCAGCCATGGACAGGGGGTTACCTACGAGCAGTACTTC. Translation gives CASSHGQGVTYEQYF. This rearrangement joins TRBV5-8 to TRBJ2-7, with TRBD1 matching over 10 bases. From germline, CDR1 is SGHTS and CDR2 YDEGEE. After removal of 4 bases from V and 2 bases from J, the junction contained 6 bases not matched to a gene. The CDR3 totals 15 residues. Full variable domain (outside the CDR3, taken from reference TRBV5-8 and TRBJ2-7): EAGVTQSPTHLIKTRGQQATLRCSPISGHTSVYWYQQALGLGLQFLLWYDEGEERNRGNFPPRFSGRQFPNYSSELNVNALELEDSALYLCASSHGQGVTYEQYFGPGTRLTVT.

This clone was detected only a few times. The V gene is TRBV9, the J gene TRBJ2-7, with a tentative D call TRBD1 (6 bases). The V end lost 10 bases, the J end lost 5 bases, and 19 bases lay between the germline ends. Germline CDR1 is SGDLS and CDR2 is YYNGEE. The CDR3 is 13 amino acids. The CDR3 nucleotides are TGTGCCTCGACCCCCCGGGACACGCACGAGCAGTACTTC. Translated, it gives CASTPRDTHEQYF. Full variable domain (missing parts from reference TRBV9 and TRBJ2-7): DSGVTQTPKHLITATGQRVTLRCSPRSGDLSVYWYQQSLDQGLQFLIQYYNGEERAKGNILERFSAQQFPDLHSELNLSSLELGDSALYFCASTPRDTHEQYFGPGTRLTVT.

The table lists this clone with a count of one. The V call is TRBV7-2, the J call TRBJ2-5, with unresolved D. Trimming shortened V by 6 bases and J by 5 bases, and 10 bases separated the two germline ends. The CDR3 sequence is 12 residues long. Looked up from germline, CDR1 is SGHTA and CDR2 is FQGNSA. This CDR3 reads CASSFILETQYF. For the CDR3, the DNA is TGTGCCAGCAGTTTTATATTGGAGACCCAGTACTTC.

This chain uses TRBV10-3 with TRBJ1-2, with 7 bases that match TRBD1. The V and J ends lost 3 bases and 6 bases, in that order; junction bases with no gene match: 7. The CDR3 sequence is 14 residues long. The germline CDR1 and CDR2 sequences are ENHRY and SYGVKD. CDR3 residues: CAISEQTGQDGYTF. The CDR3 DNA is TGTGCCATCAGTGAACAGACAGGGCAGGATGGCTACACCTTC.

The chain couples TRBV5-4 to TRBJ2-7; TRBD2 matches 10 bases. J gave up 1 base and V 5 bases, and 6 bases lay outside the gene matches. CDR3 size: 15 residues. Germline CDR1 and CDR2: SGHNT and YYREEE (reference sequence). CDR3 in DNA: TGTGCCAGCAGTGGAGGGACTAGCGAATCCTACGAGCAGTACTTC. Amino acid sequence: CASSGGTSESYEQYF.

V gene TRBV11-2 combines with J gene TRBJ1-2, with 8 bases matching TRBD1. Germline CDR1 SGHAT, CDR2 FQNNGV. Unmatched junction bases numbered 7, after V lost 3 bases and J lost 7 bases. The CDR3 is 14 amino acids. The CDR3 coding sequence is TGTGCCAGCAGCTTTACACGGACAGGGCGTGGCTACACCTTC. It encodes CASSFTRTGRGYTF. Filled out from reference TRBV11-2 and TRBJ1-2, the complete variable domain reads EAGVAQSPRYKIIEKRQSVAFWCNPISGHATLYWYQQILGQGPKLLIQFQNNGVVDDSQLPKDRFSAERLKGVDSTLKIQPAKLEDSAVYLCASSFTRTGRGYTFGSGTRLTVV.

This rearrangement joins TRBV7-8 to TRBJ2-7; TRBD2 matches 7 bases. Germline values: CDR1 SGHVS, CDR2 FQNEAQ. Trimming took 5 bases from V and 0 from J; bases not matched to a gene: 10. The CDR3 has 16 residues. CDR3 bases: TGTGCCAGCAGCACACCCCTGAGCGGGGACTCCTACGAGCAGTACTTC. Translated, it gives CASSTPLSGDSYEQYF.

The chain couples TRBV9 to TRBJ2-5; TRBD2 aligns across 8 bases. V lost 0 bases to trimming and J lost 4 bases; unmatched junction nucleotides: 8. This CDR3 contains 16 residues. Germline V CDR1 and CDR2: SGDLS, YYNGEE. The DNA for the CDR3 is TGTGCCAGCAGCGTAGGATCGGGAGGGCATTTAGAGACCCAGTACTTC. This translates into CASSVGSGGHLETQYF.

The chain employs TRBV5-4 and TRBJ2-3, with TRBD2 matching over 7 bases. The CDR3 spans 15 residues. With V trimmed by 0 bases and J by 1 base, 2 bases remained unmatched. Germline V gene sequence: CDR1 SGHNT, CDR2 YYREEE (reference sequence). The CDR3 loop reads CASSLVAGGTDTQYF. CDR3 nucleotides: TGTGCCAGCAGCTTGGTTGCGGGGGGCACAGATACGCAGTATTTT.

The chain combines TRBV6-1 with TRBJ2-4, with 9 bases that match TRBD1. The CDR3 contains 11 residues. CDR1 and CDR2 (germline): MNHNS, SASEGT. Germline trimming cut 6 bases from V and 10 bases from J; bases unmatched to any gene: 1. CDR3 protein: CASRGQGIQYF. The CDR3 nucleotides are TGTGCCAGCAGGGGACAGGGTATTCAGTACTTC.

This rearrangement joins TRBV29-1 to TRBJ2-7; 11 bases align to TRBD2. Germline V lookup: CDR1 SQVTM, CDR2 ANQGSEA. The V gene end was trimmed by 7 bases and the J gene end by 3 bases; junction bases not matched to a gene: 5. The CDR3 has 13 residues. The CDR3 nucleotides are TGCAGCGCTGGGACTAGCGGCTACTACGAGCAGTACTTC. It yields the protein CSAGTSGYYEQYF.

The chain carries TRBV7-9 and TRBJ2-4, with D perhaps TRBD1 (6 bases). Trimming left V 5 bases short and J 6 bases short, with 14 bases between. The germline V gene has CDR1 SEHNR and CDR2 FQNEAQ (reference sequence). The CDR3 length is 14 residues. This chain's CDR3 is CASSILNRVNIQYF. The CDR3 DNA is TGTGCCAGCAGCATACTAAACAGGGTAAACATTCAGTACTTC.

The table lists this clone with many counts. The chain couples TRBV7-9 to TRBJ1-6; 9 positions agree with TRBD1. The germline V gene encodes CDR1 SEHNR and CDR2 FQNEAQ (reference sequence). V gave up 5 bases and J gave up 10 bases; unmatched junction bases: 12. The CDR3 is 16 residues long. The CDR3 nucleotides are TGTGCCAGCAGCCTCCATACAGGGGGCGTGCGGTCACCCCTCCACTTT. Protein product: CASSLHTGGVRSPLHF. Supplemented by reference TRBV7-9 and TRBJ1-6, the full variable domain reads DTGVSQNPRHKITKRGQNVTFRCDPISEHNRLYWYRQTLGQGPEFLTYFQNEAQLEKSRLLSDRFSAERPKGSFSTLEIQRTEQGDSAMYLCASSLHTGGVRSPLHFGNGTRLTVT.

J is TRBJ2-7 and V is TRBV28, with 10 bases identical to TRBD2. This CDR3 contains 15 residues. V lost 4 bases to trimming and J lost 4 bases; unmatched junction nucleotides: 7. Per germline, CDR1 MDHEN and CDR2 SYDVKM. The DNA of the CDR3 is TGTGCCAGCAGTTCGGTAGCGGGAGGACTTTACGAGCAGTACTTC. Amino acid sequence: CASSSVAGGLYEQYF.

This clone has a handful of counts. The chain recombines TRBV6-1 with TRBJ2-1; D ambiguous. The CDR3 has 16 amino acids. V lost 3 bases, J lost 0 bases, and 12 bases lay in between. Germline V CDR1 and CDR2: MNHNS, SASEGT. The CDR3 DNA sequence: TGTGCCAGCAGTGACCAGTACAGCAGCTCCTACAATGAGCAGTTCTTC. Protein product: CASSDQYSSSYNEQFF.

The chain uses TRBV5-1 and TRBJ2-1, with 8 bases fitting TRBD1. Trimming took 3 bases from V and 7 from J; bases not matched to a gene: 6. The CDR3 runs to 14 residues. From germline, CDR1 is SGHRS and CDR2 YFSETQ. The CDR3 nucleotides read TGCGCCAGCAGCTACGGACAGGGAGGTAATGAGCAGTTCTTC. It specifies CASSYGQGGNEQFF.

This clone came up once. The CDR3 reads CASSVTGQGGEKLFF. The CDR3 coding sequence is TGTGCCAGCAGCGTCACTGGACAGGGTGGCGAAAAACTGTTTTTT. This chain uses TRBV9 with TRBJ1-4, with 8 nucleotides matching TRBD1. The CDR3 loop spans 15 amino acids. CDR1 and CDR2 from the germline V gene are SGDLS and YYNGEE. Losses at the gene ends were 2 bases for V and 8 bases for J; bases not matched to a gene: 8. Complete variable domain (other parts from reference TRBV9 and TRBJ1-4): DSGVTQTPKHLITATGQRVTLRCSPRSGDLSVYWYQQSLDQGLQFLIQYYNGEERAKGNILERFSAQQFPDLHSELNLSSLELGDSALYFCASSVTGQGGEKLFFGSGTQLSVL.

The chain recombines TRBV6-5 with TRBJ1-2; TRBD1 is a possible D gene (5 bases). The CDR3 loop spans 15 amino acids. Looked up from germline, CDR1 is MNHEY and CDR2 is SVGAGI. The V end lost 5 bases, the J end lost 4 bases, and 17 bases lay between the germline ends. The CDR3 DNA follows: TGTGCCAGCAGTAACCAAGACAGACCCCTCTATGGCTACACCTTC. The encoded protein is CASSNQDRPLYGYTF.

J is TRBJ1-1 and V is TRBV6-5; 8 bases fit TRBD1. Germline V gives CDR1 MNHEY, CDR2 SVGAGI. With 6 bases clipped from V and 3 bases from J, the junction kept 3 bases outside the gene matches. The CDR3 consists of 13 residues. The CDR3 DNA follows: TGTGCCAGCAGAACACAGGGGGACACTGAAGCTTTCTTT. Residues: CASRTQGDTEAFF.

CDR3 in DNA: TGCAGCGTGGGGGAGGGAAGGCAGTTCTTC. Its protein is CSVGEGRQFF. This chain connects TRBV29-1 to TRBJ2-1, with 7 bases fitting TRBD2. Per germline, CDR1 SQVTM and CDR2 ANQGSEA. The CDR3 is 10 residues long. The V and J ends lost 6 bases and 12 bases, in that order; junction bases with no gene match: 5.

In nucleotides, the CDR3 is TGTGCCAGCAGCTATCCAGGGCTCAATCAGCCCCAGCATTTT. As protein: CASSYPGLNQPQHF. This chain joins TRBV5-4 and TRBJ1-5, with a tentative D call TRBD1 (5 bases). This CDR3 has 14 residues. Germline V gives CDR1 SGHNT, CDR2 YYREEE (reference sequence). V gave up 3 bases and J gave up 3 bases, with 10 bases separating them.

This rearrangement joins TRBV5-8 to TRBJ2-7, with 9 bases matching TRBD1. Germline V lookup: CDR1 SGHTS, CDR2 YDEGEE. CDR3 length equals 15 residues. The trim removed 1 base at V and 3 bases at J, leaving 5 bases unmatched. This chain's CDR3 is CASSLYRDRVYEQYF. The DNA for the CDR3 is TGTGCCAGCAGCTTGTACCGGGACAGGGTCTACGAGCAGTACTTC.

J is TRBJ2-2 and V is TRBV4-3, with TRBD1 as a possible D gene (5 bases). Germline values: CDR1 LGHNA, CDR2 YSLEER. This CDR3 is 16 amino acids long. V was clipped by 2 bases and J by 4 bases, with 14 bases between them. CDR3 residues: CASSQYKTVSTGELFF. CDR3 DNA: TGCGCCAGCAGCCAATACAAGACAGTGAGCACCGGGGAGCTGTTTTTT.

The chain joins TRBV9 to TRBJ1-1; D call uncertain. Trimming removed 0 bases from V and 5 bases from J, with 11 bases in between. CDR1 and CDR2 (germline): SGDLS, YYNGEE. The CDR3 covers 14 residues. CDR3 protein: CASSVDGRGTEAFF. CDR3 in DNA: TGTGCCAGCAGCGTAGACGGCCGAGGGACTGAAGCTTTCTTT.

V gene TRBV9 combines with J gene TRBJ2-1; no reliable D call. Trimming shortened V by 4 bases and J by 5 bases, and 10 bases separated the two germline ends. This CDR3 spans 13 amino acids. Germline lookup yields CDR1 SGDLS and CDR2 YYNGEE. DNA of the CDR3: TGTGCCAGCAGCCCCCGAGGCGACAATGAGCAGTTCTTC. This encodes CASSPRGDNEQFF.

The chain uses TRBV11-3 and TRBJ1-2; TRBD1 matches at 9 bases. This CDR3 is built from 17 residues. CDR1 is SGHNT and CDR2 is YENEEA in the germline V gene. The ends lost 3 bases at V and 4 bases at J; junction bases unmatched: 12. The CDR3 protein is CASSFPRGKTGGYGYTF. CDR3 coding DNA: TGTGCCAGCAGCTTCCCGAGGGGGAAGACAGGGGGCTATGGCTACACCTTC.